Listed here are 21 T cell receptor beta chains from one sample, sequenced in a study of T cell responses to AZD1222 COVID-19 vaccine. Profiling relied on immunoSEQ multiplex PCR, and the TCRdb table lists in-frame clones only, not all of them. There are 150,000 or so clones in the sample; about 93% occur only once, and approximately 3% lies in the top ten. The source was peripheral blood, collected on day 0 of MenACWY control vaccination. The receptors shown here come from an adult in good health.

V is TRBV2 and J is TRBJ1-3; D call uncertain. The CDR3 totals 15 residues. Trimming took off 4 bases at V and 4 bases at J, with 14 bases between the two ends. Looked up from germline, CDR1 is SNHLY and CDR2 is FYNNEI. The CDR3 region has the DNA TGTGCCAGCAGTGGGCTTAAGGGCCGCGGAAACACCATATATTTT. Translated, it gives CASSGLKGRGNTIYF.

In its sample, this clone was seen once. The V call is TRBV6-5, the J call TRBJ1-1; D is ambiguous. V was clipped by 11 bases and J by 5 bases, with 18 bases between them. This CDR3 spans 13 amino acids. The germline V gene encodes CDR1 MNHEY and CDR2 SVGAGI. This CDR3 is CAVTSGGVTEAFF. For the CDR3, the DNA is TGTGCCGTAACCTCCGGCGGTGTGACTGAAGCTTTCTTT.

The chain joins TRBV3-1 (or the pseudogene TRBV3-2) to TRBJ1-1; D not certain. Per the germline V gene, CDR1 is LGHDT and CDR2 is YNNKEL (reference sequence). Trimming removed 3 bases from V and 0 bases from J, with 17 bases in between. This CDR3 is 17 amino acids long. CDR3 sequence reads: CASSQRGRRLMNTEAFF. DNA of the CDR3: TGTGCCAGCAGCCAGCGAGGCAGGCGATTAATGAACACTGAAGCTTTCTTT.

This sequence joins TRBV6-5 and TRBJ1-4, with D possibly matching TRBD1 (6 bases). The V gene lost 7 bases and the J gene lost 6 bases, with 15 bases spanning the gap. CDR1 is MNHEY, CDR2 SVGAGI, per germline. The CDR3 sequence is 14 residues long. The chain's CDR3 is CASTSEQGYEKLFF. CDR3 DNA sequence: TGTGCCAGCACTTCAGAACAGGGATATGAAAAACTGTTTTTT.

This rearrangement joins TRBV18 to TRBJ2-7; TRBD1 agrees at 10 bases. Trimming cost V 5 bases and J 6 bases; bases outside gene matches: 7. CDR1 is KGHSH, CDR2 LQKENI, per germline. The CDR3 totals 14 residues. CDR3 bases: TGTGCCAGCTCAACTACGGACAGGGGGAGCGAGCAGTACTTC. It translates to CASSTTDRGSEQYF.

About this clone itself: One end of the junction varies from germline; a read error may be responsible. The CDR3 DNA is TGTGCCAGCAGCTTAGCCCCCCAAACGGACTTC. Its translation: CASSLAPQTDF. The rearrangement links TRBV7-9 to TRBJ2-7; D call uncertain. Germline CDR1 is SEHNR and CDR2 is FQNEAQ (reference sequence). This CDR3 comprises 11 residues.

The V call is TRBV6-5, the J call TRBJ2-7, with 7 bases identical to TRBD2. V lost 6 bases, J lost 2 bases, and 7 bases stayed unmatched. The length of the CDR3 is 14 residues. Germline CDR1 reads MNHEY; CDR2 reads SVGAGI. This CDR3 is CASRSGAGAYEQYF. The CDR3 coding sequence is TGTGCCAGCAGGTCCGGGGCGGGGGCCTACGAGCAGTACTTC.

This rearrangement joins TRBV19 to TRBJ1-4; D is undetermined. V was cut by 4 bases and J by 2 bases, with 8 bases left in between. Per germline, CDR1 LNHDA and CDR2 SQIVND (reference sequence). The CDR3 runs to 14 residues. CDR3 region: CASSTRWTNEKLFF. CDR3 nucleotide sequence: TGTGCCAGTAGTACCAGGTGGACTAATGAAAAACTGTTTTTT.

The chain recombines TRBV24-1 with TRBJ2-7; 9 positions agree with TRBD1. The CDR3 sequence is 15 residues long. Unmatched junction bases numbered 2, after V lost 3 bases and J lost 0 bases. Germline V gene lookup returns CDR1 KGHDR and CDR2 SFDVKD. CDR3 residues: CATSDGTGRSYEQYF. Written as DNA, the CDR3 is TGTGCCACCAGTGATGGGACAGGGCGCTCCTACGAGCAGTACTTC.

The rearrangement links TRBV4-1 to TRBJ1-1; D not resolved. Trimming shortened V by 1 base and J by 5 bases, and 17 bases separated the two germline ends. The CDR3 sequence is 16 residues long. Germline values: CDR1 MGHRA, CDR2 YSYEKL. The CDR3 reads CASSQGESPRGTEAFF. The CDR3 nucleotides read TGCGCCAGCAGCCAAGGGGAATCCCCAAGAGGGACTGAAGCTTTCTTT.

CDR3 nucleotides: TGTGCCAGCAGCTTCACCGGGACGAAAGAGACCCAGTACTTC. Its protein is CASSFTGTKETQYF. The rearrangement links TRBV7-6 to TRBJ2-5; D possibly matches TRBD1 or TRBD2 (5 bases each). CDR1 and CDR2 (germline): SGHVS, FNYEAQ. This CDR3 is built from 14 residues. V dropped 3 bases and J dropped 3 bases, with 11 bases sitting between them. The full variable domain, rest sourced from reference TRBV7-6 and TRBJ2-5, is GAGVSQSPRYKVTKRGQDVALRCDPISGHVSLYWYRQALGQGPEFLTYFNYEAQQDKSGLPNDRFSAERPEGSISTLTIQRTEQRDSAMYRCASSFTGTKETQYFGPGTRLLVL.

This clone was detected only once. The chain recombines TRBV7-9 with TRBJ1-1; the match to TRBD1 covers 10 bases. The V and J ends lost 8 bases and 2 bases, in that order; junction bases with no gene match: 11. This CDR3 has 16 amino acids. Germline V gene lookup returns CDR1 SEHNR and CDR2 FQNEAQ (reference sequence). The CDR3 reads CASELGQGSGNTEAFF. The CDR3 coding sequence is TGTGCCAGCGAACTGGGACAGGGGAGTGGAAACACTGAAGCTTTCTTT.

The V and J genes are TRBV28 and TRBJ1-6; perhaps TRBD1 as D (6 bases). The V and J ends lost 7 bases and 7 bases respectively, with 20 bases between them. This CDR3 contains 16 residues. Germline CDR1 MDHEN, CDR2 SYDVKM. Written as DNA, the CDR3 is TGTGCCAGCAATGAGTATAAACAGGGTTACAATTCACCCCTCCACTTT. Amino acids: CASNEYKQGYNSPLHF.

The gene calls are TRBV5-4 and TRBJ2-5; 7 bases fit TRBD1. The CDR3 totals 14 residues. J gave up 3 bases and V 2 bases, and 4 bases lay outside the gene matches. Germline loops: CDR1 SGHNT, CDR2 YYREEE (reference sequence). The chain's CDR3 is CASSFRTGKETQYF. The DNA of the CDR3 is TGTGCCAGCAGCTTTAGGACAGGAAAAGAGACCCAGTACTTC.

The chain joins TRBV4-1 to TRBJ2-7, with D perhaps assigned TRBD1 or TRBD2 (7 bases each). Germline CDR1 is MGHRA and CDR2 is YSYEKL. Deletions cut 1 base from V and 3 bases from J, with 10 bases between. This CDR3 is 14 amino acids long. The CDR3 coding sequence is TGCGCCAGCAGCCAAGCAGGGGGGGTCTACGAGCAGTACTTC. It yields the protein CASSQAGGVYEQYF.

The chain has TRBV3-1 (or the pseudogene TRBV3-2) and TRBJ2-4, with D possibly TRBD1 on 6 matching bases. The germline CDR1 and CDR2 sequences are LGHDT and YNNKEL (reference sequence). Trimming pared 2 bases from V and 3 bases from J, leaving 8 bases between. The CDR3 spans 14 residues. CDR3 in DNA: TGTGCCAGCAGCCAAACAGGGCTCAAAAACATTCAGTACTTC. It translates to CASSQTGLKNIQYF.

This chain uses TRBV20-1 with TRBJ2-1, with D possibly matching TRBD1 (6 bases). Between the trimmed V and J ends, which lost 3 bases and 2 bases, there was a span of 14 bases. Germline-derived CDR1 and CDR2 are DFQATT and SNEGSKA (reference sequence). This CDR3 is 15 amino acids long. CDR3 DNA: TGCAGTGCTAGTTATTTACAGGGCACCTACAATGAGCAGTTCTTC. It encodes CSASYLQGTYNEQFF.

The chain is built from TRBV4-1 and TRBJ2-3; D not certain. Germline CDR1 and CDR2: MGHRA and YSYEKL. Deletions cut 0 bases from V and 2 bases from J, with 12 bases between. The CDR3 is 16 amino acids. CDR3 in DNA: TGCGCCAGCAGCCAAGAGTCTAGGTTTCCCACAGATACGCAGTATTTT. It translates to CASSQESRFPTDTQYF.

This chain joins TRBV3-1 (or the pseudogene TRBV3-2) and TRBJ2-1; D possibly corresponds to TRBD1 (5 bases). Germline V CDR1 and CDR2: LGHDT, YNNKEL (reference sequence). V was shortened by 10 bases and J by 3 bases, with 13 bases between the two germline ends. The CDR3 spans 13 residues. CDR3 amino acids: CATSDSNYNEQFF. DNA for the CDR3: TGTGCCACCAGTGACAGCAACTACAATGAGCAGTTCTTC.

The chain is built from TRBV5-1 and TRBJ2-3; the match to TRBD2 covers 9 bases. Per germline, CDR1 SGHRS and CDR2 YFSETQ. Trimming at V came to 6 bases and at J to 3 bases, leaving 11 bases not matched to a gene. This CDR3 has 16 residues. CDR3 region: CASTILAGKGTDTQYF. The CDR3 DNA follows: TGCGCCAGCACCATTCTAGCGGGAAAAGGGACAGATACGCAGTATTTT. Supplemented by reference TRBV5-1 and TRBJ2-3, the full variable domain reads KAGVTQTPRYLIKTRGQQVTLSCSPISGHRSVSWYQQTPGQGLQFLFEYFSETQRNKGNFPGRFSGRQFSNSRSEMNVSTLELGDSALYLCASTILAGKGTDTQYFGPGTRLTVL.

The rearrangement joins TRBV13 to TRBJ2-1; no clear D gene. The CDR3 is 14 amino acids. The V and J ends lost 5 bases and 7 bases respectively, with 15 bases between them. Germline lookup yields CDR1 PRHDT and CDR2 FYEKMQ (reference sequence). Here the CDR3 reads CASSDMGALNEQFF. The CDR3 nucleotides read TGTGCCAGCAGCGATATGGGTGCACTGAATGAGCAGTTCTTC. The complete variable domain, with remaining parts taken from reference TRBV13 and TRBJ2-1, reads AAGVIQSPRHLIKEKRETATLKCYPIPRHDTVYWYQQGPGQDPQFLISFYEKMQSDKGSIPDRFSAQQFSDYHSELNMSSLELGDSALYFCASSDMGALNEQFFGPGTRLTVL.